This T cell receptor (beta chain) was found in a study of cytomegalovirus exposure and HLA in healthy donors. Both 60 Vbeta primers and 13 Jbeta primers went into the PCR. TCRdb's copy holds only in-frame clones and misses some; the assay was immunoSEQ multiplex PCR. The sample records 200,000 to 250,000 clones, approximately 87% being singletons. The V segment lost 2 bases and the J segment 6 bases; nucleotides outside the gene matches: 11. This CDR3 comprises 16 residues. Looked up from germline, CDR1 is MNHNS and CDR2 is SASEGT. Material: PBMCs. The chain is built from TRBV6-1 and TRBJ2-3; 7 bases are shared with TRBD1. The receptor's source is a human donor in good health. In DNA, the CDR3 is TGTGCCAGCAGTGAATTCCCCCGGACAGGAAGGGATACGCAGTATTTT. This gives the protein CASSEFPRTGRDTQYF.